This TCR beta chain was found in a study of tumor-infiltrating lymphocytes in primary liver carcinoma. Study-wide context: Patients underwent resection of primary liver carcinoma. Patients comprised men and women whose ages fell between 30 and 69 years.

For this clonotype: Its antigen is as yet unknown.

Unsorted whole blood supplied the blood RNA, and germline DNA was isolated too. Study-level findings and limits: Tumor region pairs outstripped tumor-adjacent and tumor-blood pairs in overlap.

V was clipped by 2 bases and J by 5 bases, with 9 bases between them. Germline values: CDR1 MDHEN, CDR2 SYDVKM. This CDR3 has 13 residues. With a constant-region primer, TCR beta cDNA was made from approximately 510 ng of total RNA. Three nested multiplex PCR rounds of slightly modified ARM-PCR generated TCR beta libraries. A C-beta reverse primer and TRBV1-TRBV30 forward primers served in each of the first two PCR rounds, at 10 cycles apiece. Via MiXCR, TCRdb re-called the multiplex PCR reads, giving one row per CDR3 protein. The sample lists about 320,000 distinct CDR3 sequences; 55% to 65% were seen once.

V usage is TRBV28 and J usage is TRBJ1-2, with TRBD1 as a possible D gene (5 bases). The sequenced sample consisted of peripheral blood. This sequence originates from a man aged 35 to 55 with primary liver carcinoma and hepatitis B virus infection. The CDR3 protein is CASSLSQGYGYTF. CDR3 nucleotides: TGTGCCAGCAGTTTAAGCCAGGGTTATGGCTACACCTTC.